The 13 T cell receptor beta chains given below trace back to one sample, sequenced in a study of post-analysis software for immune sequencing data. No antigen is known for these receptors. cDNA libraries for TCR beta contained unique molecular identifiers. TCRdb redid the calling of the PCR reads with MiXCR, one entry per CDR3 protein. This table holds hundreds of thousands of distinct CDR3 sequences, 30% found once. Findings and caveats of the study: Controls had lower frequencies than patients of a few TRBV segments, which included TRBV5-6, TRBV5-1 and TRBV20-1.

Sequencing input: blood. These receptors came from a girl between 10 and 17 years old with multiple sclerosis.

As regards this clonotype: One end of the junction varies from germline; a read error may be responsible. The genes are TRBV12-3 or TRBV12-4 and TRBJ2-3; 8 bases fit TRBD2. The CDR3 covers 15 residues. The DNA of the CDR3 is TGTGCCAGCAGTGACAGCGGGAGTCCCGCAGATGCGCAGTATTTT. Translating it yields CASSDSGSPADAQYF.

The J gene is TRBJ2-3, the V gene TRBV10-3; the D gene is possibly TRBD1 (5 bases). CDR3 length: 14 amino acids. Germline loops: CDR1 ENHRY, CDR2 SYGVKD. The V and J ends lost 6 bases and 3 bases respectively, with 13 bases between them. Here the CDR3 reads CAIRETVGTDTQYF. The CDR3, as DNA: TGTGCCATCAGGGAGACAGTGGGAACAGATACGCAGTATTTT.

The table lists this clonotype with a few counts. The chain is built from TRBV28 and TRBJ1-2, with TRBD1 matching over 12 bases. V dropped 5 bases and J dropped 4; count of bases not matched to a gene: 8. The germline V gene has CDR1 MDHEN and CDR2 SYDVKM. The CDR3 contains 16 residues. As DNA, the CDR3 is TGTGCCAGCAGTCCGGGACAGGGGGCGCAGGTCTATGGCTACACCTTC. It encodes CASSPGQGAQVYGYTF.

CDR3 nucleotide sequence: TGTGCCAGCAGTTCCCCGACAGGGGCGGAGAACACTGAAGCTTTCTTT. Translation: CASSSPTGAENTEAFF. The chain couples TRBV6-5 to TRBJ1-1; TRBD1 aligns across 8 bases. Germline lookup yields CDR1 MNHEY and CDR2 SVGAGI. V shed 4 bases and J 1 base; nucleotides not matched to a gene: 8. The CDR3 extends over 16 amino acids.

This clonotype was counted only a few times. This rearrangement joins TRBV20-1 to TRBJ2-7; 8 bases agree with TRBD1. The CDR3 is 14 residues long. Per the germline V gene, CDR1 is DFQATT and CDR2 is SNEGSKA (reference sequence). Trimming took 0 bases from V and 7 from J; bases not matched to a gene: 8. The chain's CDR3 is CSARDDRGIGEQYF. The CDR3, as DNA: TGCAGTGCTAGAGATGACAGGGGTATAGGGGAGCAGTACTTC.

A word on this clonotype: Sequence at one end of the junction differs from germline and may be a read error. The chain uses TRBV20-1 and TRBJ1-2; D is unresolved. This CDR3 comprises 14 residues. CDR1 is DFQATT and CDR2 is SNEGSKA in the germline V gene (reference sequence). The CDR3 DNA follows: TGCAGTGCTAGAGCCCCGGCGGTACACTATGGCCACACCTTC. Its translation is CSARAPAVHYGHTF.

The chain links TRBV7-8 to TRBJ2-1; D gene unclear. Germline values: CDR1 SGHVS, CDR2 FQNEAQ. This CDR3 spans 15 amino acids. Trimming took off 11 bases at V and 0 bases at J, with 17 bases between the two ends. CDR3 bases: TGTGCCTCCTCTAAGGGTCCGAGCTCCTACAATGAGCAGTTCTTC. Amino acid sequence: CASSKGPSSYNEQFF.

This clonotype was picked up a small number of times. The junction does not match germline at one end; this may be a read error. J is TRBJ2-7 and V is TRBV7-2; D may be TRBD1 or TRBD2 (7 bases each). The V gene's germline CDR1 is SGHTA and CDR2 FQGNSA. The CDR3 is 17 residues long. CDR3 residues: CASSLVIGQGGIYEQHF. In nucleotides, the CDR3 is TGTGCCAGCAGCTTAGTTATCGGGCAGGGGGGGATCTACGAGCAGCACTTC. Supplemented by reference TRBV7-2 and TRBJ2-7, the full variable domain reads GAGVSQSPSNKVTEKGKDVELRCDPISGHTALYWYRQSLGQGLEFLIYFQGNSAPDKSGLPSDRFSAERTGGSVSTLTIQRTQQEDSAVYLCASSLVIGQGGIYEQHFGPGTRLTVT.

This chain uses TRBV7-2 with TRBJ1-2, with D perhaps matching TRBD1 (5 bases). The CDR3 loop spans 15 amino acids. The V gene lost 4 bases and the J gene lost 4 bases, with 16 bases spanning the gap. CDR1 and CDR2 (germline): SGHTA, FQGNSA. CDR3 in DNA: TGTGCCAGCAGCTCAGATCGGGGACTGATCTATGGCTACACCTTC. Translation gives CASSSDRGLIYGYTF. The full variable domain, with the rest looked up from reference TRBV7-2 and TRBJ1-2, is GAGVSQSPSNKVTEKGKDVELRCDPISGHTALYWYRQSLGQGLEFLIYFQGNSAPDKSGLPSDRFSAERTGGSVSTLTIQRTQQEDSAVYLCASSSDRGLIYGYTFGSGTRLTVV.

V and J are TRBV18 and TRBJ2-7; 10 positions agree with TRBD1. V dropped 4 bases and J dropped 5; count of bases not matched to a gene: 5. The germline gives CDR1 KGHSH, CDR2 LQKENI. This CDR3 region has 14 residues. As DNA, the CDR3 is TGTGCCAGCTCACGGGGACAGGGGCACCACGAGCAGTACTTC. Its protein product is CASSRGQGHHEQYF.

The chain has TRBV6-6 and TRBJ2-7; 7 nucleotides match TRBD1. The trim removed 5 bases at V and 10 bases at J, leaving 17 bases unmatched. Germline V gene lookup returns CDR1 MNHNY and CDR2 SVGAGI (reference sequence). The CDR3 extends over 15 amino acids. The CDR3 DNA reads TGTGCCAGCAGTGGCCGGGACAGTATGCGTCAGGCCCAGTACTTC. Protein sequence: CASSGRDSMRQAQYF.

Of note for this clonotype: This may be a read error: a much more frequent sequence differs by one nucleotide. The rearrangement links TRBV29-1 to TRBJ2-3, with TRBD2 identical over 9 bases. Germline CDR1 is SQVTM and CDR2 is ANQGSEA. The CDR3 runs to 11 residues. This chain's CDR3 is CGGSRTSEAYF. The CDR3, as DNA: TGCGGAGGGTCGCGGACTAGCGAGGCGTATTTT.

V and J are TRBV6-5 and TRBJ1-2; 9 bases align to TRBD1. Losses at the gene ends were 6 bases for V and 8 bases for J; bases not matched to a gene: 4. Germline V gives CDR1 MNHEY, CDR2 SVGAGI. This CDR3 is 12 amino acids long. CDR3 in amino acids: CASRQGAVGYTF. CDR3 sequence (DNA): TGTGCCAGCAGACAGGGGGCCGTCGGCTACACCTTC.